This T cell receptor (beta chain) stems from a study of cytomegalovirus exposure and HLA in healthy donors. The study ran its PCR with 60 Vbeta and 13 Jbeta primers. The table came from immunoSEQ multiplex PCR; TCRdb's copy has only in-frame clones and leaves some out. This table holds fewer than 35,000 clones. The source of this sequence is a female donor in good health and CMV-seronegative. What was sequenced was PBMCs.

CDR3 sequence reads: CASSLIASGGDSYNEQFF. The CDR3 DNA sequence: TGTGCCAGCAGCTTAATAGCTAGCGGGGGGGACTCCTACAATGAGCAGTTCTTC. The rearrangement uses TRBV7-3 and TRBJ2-1; the match to TRBD2 covers 12 bases. CDR1 and CDR2 (germline): SGHTA, FQGTGA. The CDR3 loop spans 18 amino acids. The V segment lost 1 base and the J segment 0 bases; nucleotides outside the gene matches: 4.